Detailed here is one TCR beta chain. Its antigen is unidentified. Produced via immunoSEQ multiplex PCR; TCRdb's table is partial and in-frame only. Counted here are about 180,000 clones, about nine tenths occurring once; the ten biggest clones make up approximately 1.9%. The sample belongs to a study of T cell responses to AZD1222 COVID-19 vaccine. Study conclusions and caveats: Spike-specific TCR breadth and depth went up after people got two AZD1222 doses. A reported finding is that nearly half of spike-specific TCRs target unmutated variant regions.

The V gene end was trimmed by 4 bases and the J gene end by 9 bases; junction bases not matched to a gene: 9. CDR1 and CDR2 from the germline V gene are SNHLY and FYNNEI. The CDR3 totals 14 residues. The sequence derives from an adult who received the AZD1222 COVID-19 vaccine. This specimen was peripheral blood, taken 28 days after the second AZD1222 dose. This chain uses TRBV2 with TRBJ2-3, with 8 bases aligning to TRBD2. The CDR3, as DNA: TGTGCCAGCAGTGTAATTAGCGGGGCCGACACGCAGTATTTT. It is translated as CASSVISGADTQYF.